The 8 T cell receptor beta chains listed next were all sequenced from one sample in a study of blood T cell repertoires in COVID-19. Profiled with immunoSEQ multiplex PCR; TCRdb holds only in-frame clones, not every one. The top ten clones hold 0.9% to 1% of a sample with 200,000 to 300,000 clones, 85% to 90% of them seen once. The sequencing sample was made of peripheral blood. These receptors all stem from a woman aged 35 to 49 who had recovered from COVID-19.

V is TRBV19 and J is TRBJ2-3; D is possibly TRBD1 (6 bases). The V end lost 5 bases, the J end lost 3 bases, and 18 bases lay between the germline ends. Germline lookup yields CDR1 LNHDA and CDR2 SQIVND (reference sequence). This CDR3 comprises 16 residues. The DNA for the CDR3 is TGTGCCAGTAGTCCCCAGACAGGACGGGGTACAGATACGCAGTATTTT. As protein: CASSPQTGRGTDTQYF. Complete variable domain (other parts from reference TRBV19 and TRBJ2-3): DGGITQSPKYLFRKEGQNVTLSCEQNLNHDAMYWYRQDPGQGLRLIYYSQIVNDFQKGDIAEGYSVSREKKESFPLTVTSAQKNPTAFYLCASSPQTGRGTDTQYFGPGTRLTVL.

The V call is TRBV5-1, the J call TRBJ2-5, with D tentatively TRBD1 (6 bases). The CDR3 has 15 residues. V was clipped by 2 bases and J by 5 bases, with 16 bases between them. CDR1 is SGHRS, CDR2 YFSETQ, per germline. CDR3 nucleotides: TGCGCCAGCAGCTTACAACCTTCAGGGGCCGAGACCCAGTACTTC. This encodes CASSLQPSGAETQYF.

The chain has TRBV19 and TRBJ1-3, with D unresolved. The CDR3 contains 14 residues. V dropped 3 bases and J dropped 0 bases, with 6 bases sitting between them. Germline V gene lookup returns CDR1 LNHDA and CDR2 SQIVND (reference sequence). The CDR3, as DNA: TGTGCCAGTAGTATTCCCTACTCTGGAAACACCATATATTTT. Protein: CASSIPYSGNTIYF.

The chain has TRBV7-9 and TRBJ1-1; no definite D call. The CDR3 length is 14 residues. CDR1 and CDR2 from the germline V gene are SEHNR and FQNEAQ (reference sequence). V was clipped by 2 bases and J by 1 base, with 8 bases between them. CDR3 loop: CASSLWEGNTEAFF. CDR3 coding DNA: TGTGCCAGCAGCTTATGGGAGGGGAACACTGAAGCTTTCTTT.

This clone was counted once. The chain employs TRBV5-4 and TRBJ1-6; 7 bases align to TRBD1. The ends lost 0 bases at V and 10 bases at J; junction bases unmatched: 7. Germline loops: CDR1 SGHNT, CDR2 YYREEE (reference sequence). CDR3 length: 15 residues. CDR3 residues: CASSLGGAGGSPLHF. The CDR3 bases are TGTGCCAGCAGCTTGGGGGGGGCAGGGGGATCACCCCTCCACTTT.

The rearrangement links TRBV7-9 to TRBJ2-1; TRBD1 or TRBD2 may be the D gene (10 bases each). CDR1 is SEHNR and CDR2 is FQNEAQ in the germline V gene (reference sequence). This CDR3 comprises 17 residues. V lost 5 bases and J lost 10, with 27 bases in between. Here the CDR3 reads CASSRTGGLAGAGEQFF. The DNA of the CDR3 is TGTGCCAGCAGCCGGACAGGGGGTCTAGCGGGAGCTGGGGAGCAGTTCTTC.

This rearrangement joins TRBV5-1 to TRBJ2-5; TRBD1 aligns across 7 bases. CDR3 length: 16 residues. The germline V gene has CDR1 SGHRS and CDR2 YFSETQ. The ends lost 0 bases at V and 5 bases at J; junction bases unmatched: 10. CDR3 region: CASSLEGNRGWETQYF. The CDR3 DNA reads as TGCGCCAGCAGCTTGGAGGGGAACAGGGGTTGGGAGACCCAGTACTTC.

CDR3 amino acids: CASSLGGRAEETQYF. CDR3 nucleotide sequence: TGCGCCAGCAGTCTGGGGGGGCGCGCCGAGGAGACCCAGTACTTC. V and J are TRBV23-1 and TRBJ2-5, with D perhaps TRBD2 (7 bases). TRBV23-1 is flagged as an ORF with uncertain function. Deletions cut 4 bases from V and 5 bases from J, with 17 bases between. CDR3 length equals 15 residues.